These 26 T cell receptor beta chains share one sample of origin, sequenced in a study of control samples from healthy donors and cancer patients. Assay used: immunoSEQ multiplex PCR; TCRdb lists only in-frame clones, some missing. The table lists about 57,000 clones, less than 95% of them singletons. Material for sequencing was blood. The receptors stem from a man aged 25 to 45 in good health.

This chain uses TRBV7-8 with TRBJ1-5; the D gene is possibly TRBD1 (6 bases). V lost 5 bases and J 3 bases, leaving 17 bases between the germline ends. This CDR3 has 16 amino acids. Germline CDR1 reads SGHVS; CDR2 reads FQNEAQ. The CDR3 DNA follows: TGTGCCAGCAGCCAAAACCGGGACACGCTCAATCAGCCCCAGCATTTT. Translating gives CASSQNRDTLNQPQHF.

The CDR3 reads CASSSHTRGIGAPLHF. Written as DNA, the CDR3 is TGCGCCAGCAGCAGTCATACGAGGGGAATAGGGGCACCCCTCCACTTT. The rearrangement uses TRBV5-1 and TRBJ1-6; D is possibly TRBD1 (5 bases). Germline V gene lookup returns CDR1 SGHRS and CDR2 YFSETQ. Trimming left V 4 bases short and J 11 bases short, with 22 bases between. There are 16 residues in the CDR3.

The CDR3 is CASSQGGGAYNEQFF. In DNA form, the CDR3 reads TGCGCCAGCAGCCAAGGGGGAGGGGCCTACAATGAGCAGTTCTTC. The rearrangement uses TRBV4-1 and TRBJ2-1; 7 bases match TRBD2. Trimming cost V 1 base and J 2 bases; bases outside gene matches: 2. The CDR3 has 15 residues. CDR1 and CDR2 (germline): MGHRA, YSYEKL.

The gene calls are TRBV4-1 and TRBJ2-7, with 10 bases matching TRBD1. The germline V gene encodes CDR1 MGHRA and CDR2 YSYEKL. CDR3 length: 18 residues. J was trimmed by 3 bases and V by 5 bases; bases with no gene match: 16. The DNA of the CDR3 is TGCGCCAGCAGCTATGCCTTAACCGGGACAGGGGAATTCTACGAGCAGTACTTC. Its protein product is CASSYALTGTGEFYEQYF.

The chain uses TRBV7-3 and TRBJ2-5; D might be TRBD1 (7 bases). Germline V gene data show CDR1 as SGHTA and CDR2 as FQGTGA. Trimming shortened V by 2 bases and J by 5 bases, and 12 bases separated the two germline ends. The CDR3 loop spans 14 amino acids. The CDR3 DNA sequence: TGTGCCAGCAGCTTACGGAGGGGGCGGGAGACCCAGTACTTC. This gives the protein CASSLRRGRETQYF.

The chain has TRBV9 and TRBJ2-2; D may correspond to TRBD1 or TRBD2 (5 bases each). Germline V CDR1 and CDR2: SGDLS, YYNGEE. Trimming took 2 bases from V and 2 from J, leaving 13 bases between them. The length of the CDR3 is 16 residues. The CDR3 sequence is CASSVTTGRNTGELFF. The CDR3 region has the DNA TGTGCCAGCAGCGTCACCACGGGACGTAACACCGGGGAGCTGTTTTTT.

V and J are TRBV13 and TRBJ2-5; 7 nucleotides align to TRBD1. Unmatched junction bases numbered 4, after V lost 5 bases and J lost 1 base. Per the germline V gene, CDR1 is PRHDT and CDR2 is FYEKMQ (reference sequence). The CDR3 has 14 residues. CDR3 DNA: TGTGCCAGCAGCGAGAGACAGGGCCAAGAGACCCAGTACTTC. It translates to CASSERQGQETQYF.

The rearrangement uses TRBV7-9 and TRBJ1-4; D unresolved. The V gene's germline CDR1 is SEHNR and CDR2 FQNEAQ (reference sequence). The CDR3 covers 14 residues. Trimming removed 3 bases from V and 5 bases from J, with 10 bases in between. The CDR3 coding sequence is TGTGCCAGCAGCTTCCACAGCCCGAATGAAAAACTGTTTTTT. This sequence encodes CASSFHSPNEKLFF.

CDR3 amino acids: CASRSGAGELFF. The DNA for the CDR3 is TGTGCCAGCAGATCGGGGGCCGGGGAGCTGTTTTTT. V usage is TRBV12-3 or TRBV12-4 and J usage is TRBJ2-2, with D possibly being TRBD2 (6 bases). V lost 6 bases and J 6 bases, leaving 8 bases between the germline ends. CDR3 size: 12 residues.

The CDR3 here is CASSGLGTSEIPLHF. The CDR3 nucleotides read TGTGCCAGCAGTGGACTGGGGACGTCGGAAATCCCCCTCCACTTT. The rearrangement links TRBV28 to TRBJ1-6; tentatively, D is TRBD1 (5 bases). Between the trimmed V and J ends, which lost 5 bases and 13 bases, there was a span of 21 bases. CDR1 MDHEN and CDR2 SYDVKM come from the germline V gene. This CDR3 has 15 residues.

The chain has TRBV30 and TRBJ2-4, with a possible D match to TRBD1 (5 bases). The V end lost 1 base, the J end lost 0 bases, and 7 bases lay between the germline ends. The CDR3 contains 14 residues. CDR1 and CDR2 from the germline V gene are GTSNPN and SVGIG (reference sequence). The CDR3 is CAWSGRVAKNIQYF. In DNA form, the CDR3 reads TGTGCCTGGAGTGGCAGGGTAGCCAAAAACATTCAGTACTTC. Drawing the rest from reference TRBV30 and TRBJ2-4, the complete variable domain is SQTIHQWPATLVQPVGSPLSLECTVEGTSNPNLYWYRQAAGRGLQLLFYSVGIGQISSEVPQNLSASRPQDRQFILSSKKLLLSDSGFYLCAWSGRVAKNIQYFGAGTRLSVL.

Regarding this clone: Other DNA sequences within the sample encode an identical CDR3. This chain uses TRBV12-3 or TRBV12-4 with TRBJ1-1; D ambiguous. This CDR3 contains 13 residues. Trimming took 1 base from V and 2 from J, leaving 5 bases between them. As DNA, the CDR3 is TGTGCCAGCAGTTTAGGGCCTAACACTGAAGCTTTCTTT. This translates into CASSLGPNTEAFF.

The chain carries TRBV5-1 and TRBJ2-1; 12 bases are shared with TRBD2. V gave up 7 bases and J gave up 7 bases; unmatched junction bases: 6. In germline, CDR1 is SGHRS, CDR2 YFSETQ. This CDR3 has 14 residues. CDR3 amino acids: CASYSGTSGNEQFF. In nucleotides, the CDR3 is TGCGCCAGCTATTCCGGGACTAGCGGGAATGAGCAGTTCTTC.

The V call is TRBV6-5, the J call TRBJ1-1; D is unresolved. CDR1 is MNHEY and CDR2 is SVGAGI in the germline V gene. V dropped 7 bases and J dropped 6 bases, with 18 bases sitting between them. The CDR3 consists of 14 residues. CDR3 nucleotide sequence: TGTGCCAGCAAGACTGTGGAAACGGACCCTGAAGCTTTCTTT. Protein: CASKTVETDPEAFF.

J is TRBJ1-1 and V is TRBV7-8, with 12 bases identical to TRBD1. Germline V gives CDR1 SGHVS, CDR2 FQNEAQ. The CDR3 contains 16 residues. V lost 5 bases and J lost 8; bases outside the gene matches: 12. The CDR3 is CASSVRGTGGPGEAFF. CDR3 nucleotides: TGTGCCAGCAGCGTTAGGGGGACAGGGGGCCCCGGGGAAGCTTTCTTT.

V and J are TRBV19 and TRBJ2-5; D possibly corresponds to TRBD1 (5 bases). Trimming left V 4 bases short and J 5 bases short, with 11 bases between. CDR1 is LNHDA and CDR2 is SQIVND in the germline V gene (reference sequence). The length of the CDR3 is 13 residues. The CDR3 region is CASSTQARETQYF. DNA for the CDR3: TGTGCCAGTAGTACACAGGCTAGGGAGACCCAGTACTTC.

The chain recombines TRBV6-5 with TRBJ2-7; 12 nucleotides line up with TRBD2. With V trimmed by 6 bases and J by 3 bases, 6 bases remained unmatched. The CDR3 contains 15 residues. Germline V lookup: CDR1 MNHEY, CDR2 SVGAGI. CDR3 residues: CASRAGLAGYYEQYF. CDR3 nucleotides: TGTGCCAGCAGGGCAGGACTAGCGGGGTACTACGAGCAGTACTTC.

This clone was seen just once. V gene TRBV28 combines with J gene TRBJ1-1; D not resolved. Germline V CDR1 and CDR2: MDHEN, SYDVKM. Trimming took off 6 bases at V and 6 bases at J, with 8 bases between the two ends. The CDR3 consists of 11 residues. The CDR3 sequence: CASRKESEAFF. In DNA, the CDR3 is TGTGCCAGCAGGAAAGAGTCTGAAGCTTTCTTT.

J is TRBJ2-1 and V is TRBV9; 10 bases fit TRBD2. This CDR3 has 16 residues. V was clipped by 4 bases and J by 6 bases; unmatched bases: 10. Germline assignment: CDR1 SGDLS and CDR2 YYNGEE. The CDR3 spells CASSSELAGLRNEQFF. The CDR3 coding sequence is TGTGCCAGCAGCTCAGAACTAGCGGGGCTTCGCAATGAGCAGTTCTTC. Combining the CDR3 with reference TRBV9 and TRBJ2-1 gives the whole variable domain DSGVTQTPKHLITATGQRVTLRCSPRSGDLSVYWYQQSLDQGLQFLIQYYNGEERAKGNILERFSAQQFPDLHSELNLSSLELGDSALYFCASSSELAGLRNEQFFGPGTRLTVL.

This clone was counted once. The rearrangement links TRBV5-4 to TRBJ2-5, with 8 bases fitting TRBD2. There are 15 residues in the CDR3. Trimming cost V 3 bases and J 2 bases; bases outside gene matches: 6. Germline CDR1 is SGHNT and CDR2 is YYREEE (reference sequence). CDR3 sequence reads: CASSWDRLAQETQYF. The CDR3 region has the DNA TGTGCCAGCAGCTGGGATAGACTAGCGCAAGAGACCCAGTACTTC.

This clone was picked up one time. The J gene is TRBJ1-3, the V gene TRBV19; D is possibly TRBD1 (5 bases). This CDR3 has 13 amino acids. The germline V gene encodes CDR1 LNHDA and CDR2 SQIVND (reference sequence). V lost 8 bases to trimming and J lost 3 bases, with 11 bases between them. The CDR3 here is CASRGEIGNTIYF. The CDR3 DNA reads TGTGCCAGTCGGGGGGAAATTGGAAACACCATATATTTT.

V gene TRBV27 combines with J gene TRBJ2-1, with 8 bases lining up with TRBD2. The CDR3 loop spans 15 amino acids. Trimming at V came to 5 bases and at J to 2 bases, leaving 5 bases not matched to a gene. CDR1 MNHEY and CDR2 SMNVEV come from the germline V gene (reference sequence). CDR3 in amino acids: CASSTLAGPYNEQFF. The CDR3 nucleotides are TGTGCCAGCAGTACCCTAGCGGGCCCCTACAATGAGCAGTTCTTC.

The chain is built from TRBV5-1 and TRBJ2-1; a weak D match, TRBD1 (6 bases). CDR1 SGHRS and CDR2 YFSETQ come from the germline V gene. The CDR3 spans 15 residues. V lost 9 bases, J lost 5 bases, and 21 bases lay in between. The CDR3 protein is CATGPRPQGDNEQFF. For the CDR3, the DNA is TGCGCCACAGGCCCCAGACCACAGGGCGACAATGAGCAGTTCTTC.

The chain employs TRBV5-6 and TRBJ2-7; the D gene is possibly TRBD1 (6 bases). Trimming took off 4 bases at V and 6 bases at J, with 11 bases between the two ends. Germline loops: CDR1 SGHDT, CDR2 YYEEEE. CDR3 size: 12 residues. CDR3 DNA: TGTGCCAGCAGCCCGGACAGCGGCGAGCAGTACTTC. It codes for CASSPDSGEQYF.

V usage is TRBV5-4 and J usage is TRBJ2-7; 9 positions match TRBD2. V lost 4 bases to trimming and J lost 4 bases; unmatched junction nucleotides: 6. Germline-derived CDR1 and CDR2 are SGHNT and YYREEE (reference sequence). The CDR3 sequence is 14 residues long. The CDR3 loop reads CASSLSSGGYEQYF. The CDR3 nucleotides read TGTGCCAGCAGCCTGTCGAGCGGGGGGTACGAGCAGTACTTC.

On this clone: At one end the junction does not follow the germline gene, possibly because of a read error. The chain combines TRBV27 with TRBJ1-5; tentative D call: TRBD1 (6 bases). CDR3 size: 18 residues. From germline, CDR1 is MNHEY and CDR2 SMNVEV (reference sequence). As DNA, the CDR3 is TGTGCCGGCAGTCCCTCCCACTTTGACAGGACTAGCAATCAGCCCCAGCATTTT. This codes for CAGSPSHFDRTSNQPQHF.